This T cell receptor (beta chain) was found in a study of response to subunit inactivated influenza vaccine. Study-wide results and caveats: Authors proposed each seasonal influenza vaccination draws in few new T cells.

TCRdb reanalysed the RT-PCR reads using MiXCR and keeps one entry per CDR3 protein. The sample has a few hundred thousand distinct CDR3 sequences, 21% seen once. This clonotype was observed a few times. Its matching antigen is unknown. The source material was PBMCs from blood, sampled 21 months after vaccination. The origin of this receptor is a man between 50 and 69 years old who received an inactivated influenza vaccine.

The chain's CDR3 is CASISGQGQYNEQFF. The CDR3 DNA reads as TGTGCCAGCATCTCTGGACAGGGCCAGTACAATGAGCAGTTCTTC. The rearrangement uses TRBV6-1 and TRBJ2-1; 8 bases map to TRBD1. With 7 bases clipped from V and 4 bases from J, the junction kept 9 bases outside the gene matches. This CDR3 is 15 amino acids long. Germline V gene sequence: CDR1 MNHNS, CDR2 SASEGT.